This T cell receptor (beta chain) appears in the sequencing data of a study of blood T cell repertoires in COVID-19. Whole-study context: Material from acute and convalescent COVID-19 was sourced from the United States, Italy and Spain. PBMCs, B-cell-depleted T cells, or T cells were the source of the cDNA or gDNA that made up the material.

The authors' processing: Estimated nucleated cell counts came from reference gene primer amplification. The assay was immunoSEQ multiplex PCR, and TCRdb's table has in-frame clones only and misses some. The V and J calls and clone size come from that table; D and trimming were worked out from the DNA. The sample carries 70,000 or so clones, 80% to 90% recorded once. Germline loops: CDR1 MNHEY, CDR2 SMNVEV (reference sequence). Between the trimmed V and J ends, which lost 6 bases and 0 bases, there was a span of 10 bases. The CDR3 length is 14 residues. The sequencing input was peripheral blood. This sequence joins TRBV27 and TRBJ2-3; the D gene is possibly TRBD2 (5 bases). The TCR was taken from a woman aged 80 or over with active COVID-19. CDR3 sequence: CASRADWSTDTQYF. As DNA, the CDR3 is TGTGCCAGCAGGGCGGACTGGAGCACAGATACGCAGTATTTT.